These T cell receptor beta chains were read from a single sample in a study of graft-versus-host responses after intestinal transplantation. Assay used: immunoSEQ multiplex PCR; TCRdb lists only in-frame clones, some missing. The sample contains 55,000 to 65,000 clones, 94% of which appear only once. The antigens these receptors bind are not known. The starting material was unstimulated CD4+ T cells sorted from spleen or lymph node cells, obtained before transplant. These receptors all stem from a human donor who was the organ donor for an intestinal transplant. CDR3s include the opening cysteine and the closing phenylalanine or tryptophan. Fields, in order: clone size, V gene, CDR3 length, J gene, D gene, CDR3 protein, CDR3 DNA. A D gene is named only where the DNA matches it firmly. Where a row states a size, it is once, few, many or the class of an expanded clone; other rows omit it.

clone size: NA
V gene: TRBV5-1
CDR3 length: 14
J gene: TRBJ1-2
D gene: TRBD1
CDR3 protein: CASSRNRGDYGYTF
CDR3 DNA: TGCGCCAGCAGCCGAAACAGGGGGGACTATGGCTACACCTTC

clone size: NA
V gene: TRBV4-1
CDR3 length: 12
J gene: TRBJ2-3
D gene: NA
CDR3 protein: CASSQPTYTQYF
CDR3 DNA: TGCGCCAGCAGCCAACCGACTTATACGCAGTATTTT

clone size: few
V gene: TRBV7-2
CDR3 length: 14
J gene: TRBJ1-2
D gene: NA
CDR3 protein: CAINGRDRNYGYTF
CDR3 DNA: TGTGCCATCAACGGGCGTGACAGAAACTATGGCTACACCTTC

clone size: NA
V gene: TRBV7-2
CDR3 length: 16
J gene: TRBJ2-1
D gene: TRBD1
CDR3 protein: CASSLGDRAVGNEQFF
CDR3 DNA: TGTGCCAGCAGCTTAGGGGACAGGGCAGTGGGCAATGAGCAGTTCTTC

clone size: NA
V gene: TRBV4-1
CDR3 length: 15
J gene: TRBJ1-2
D gene: TRBD1
CDR3 protein: CASSQYRDSFYGYTF
CDR3 DNA: TGCGCCAGCAGCCAATACCGGGACAGCTTCTATGGCTACACCTTC

clone size: NA
V gene: TRBV5-1
CDR3 length: 13
J gene: TRBJ2-2
D gene: NA
CDR3 protein: CASSLTFTGELFF
CDR3 DNA: TGCGCCAGCAGCTTGACTTTCACCGGGGAGCTGTTTTTT

clone size: NA
V gene: TRBV11-1
CDR3 length: 18
J gene: TRBJ2-3
D gene: NA
CDR3 protein: CASSSEGSGARRTDTQYF
CDR3 DNA: TGTGCCAGCAGCTCGGAAGGGTCGGGGGCACGACGCACAGATACGCAGTATTTT

clone size: NA
V gene: TRBV5-1
CDR3 length: 16
J gene: TRBJ1-1
D gene: NA
CDR3 protein: CASSLVQGGWITEAFF
CDR3 DNA: TGCGCCAGCAGCTTGGTTCAGGGTGGGTGGATCACTGAAGCTTTCTTT

clone size: NA
V gene: TRBV6-5
CDR3 length: 15
J gene: TRBJ1-2
D gene: NA
CDR3 protein: CASSSPSGANYGYTF
CDR3 DNA: TGTGCCAGCAGTTCCCCGAGTGGGGCTAACTATGGCTACACCTTC

clone size: NA
V gene: TRBV9
CDR3 length: 19
J gene: TRBJ2-6
D gene: TRBD1
CDR3 protein: CASSEKSGTVSSGANVLTF
CDR3 DNA: TGTGCCAGCAGCGAAAAGTCCGGGACAGTGAGCTCTGGGGCCAACGTCCTGACTTTC